A selection of T cell receptor beta chains follows, all from one sample in a study of blood T cell repertoires in COVID-19. The assay was immunoSEQ multiplex PCR, and TCRdb's table has in-frame clones only and misses some. The sample carries around 310,000 clones, around 87% recorded once. Material for sequencing was peripheral blood. The source is a woman aged 40 to 50 with COVID-19, enrolled during active disease. CDR3s include the opening cysteine and the closing phenylalanine or tryptophan. D genes are given only for firm matches. Clone size appears in some rows only: once, few, many, or a class for an expanded clone.

J: TRBJ1-4; D: -; size: -; V: TRBV5-5; CDR3: CASSYRVATNEKLFF; DNA: TGTGCCAGCAGCTACAGGGTCGCAACTAATGAAAAACTGTTTTTT
J: TRBJ1-2; D: -; size: -; V: TRBV6-5; CDR3: CASITRQDNYGYTF; DNA: TGTGCCAGCATTACGCGACAGGACAACTATGGCTACACCTTC
J: TRBJ1-1; D: TRBD1; size: -; V: TRBV7-2; CDR3: CASTGSHRGGGTEAFF; DNA: TGTGCCAGCACTGGCAGCCACAGGGGAGGAGGCACTGAAGCTTTCTTT
J: TRBJ2-7; D: -; size: -; V: TRBV5-1; CDR3: CASSISGTLYEQYF; DNA: TGCGCCAGCAGCATCTCCGGGACACTGTACGAGCAGTACTTC
J: TRBJ2-1; D: -; size: -; V: TRBV3-1/TRBV3-2; CDR3: CASSRLRTIPYNEQFF; DNA: TGTGCCAGCAGCCGACTGAGGACTATCCCCTACAATGAGCAGTTCTTC
J: TRBJ1-5; D: -; size: few; V: TRBV18; CDR3: CASSQVEGGLGNQPQHF; DNA: TGTGCCAGCTCCCAAGTTGAAGGGGGATTGGGCAATCAGCCCCAGCATTTT
J: TRBJ2-1; D: -; size: -; V: TRBV7-9; CDR3: CASTEGLLQQFF; DNA: TGTGCCAGCACCGAAGGACTCCTTCAGCAGTTCTTC
J: TRBJ2-3; D: -; size: -; V: TRBV24-1; CDR3: CAIEGGTDTDTQYF; DNA: TGTGCCATCGAGGGGGGGACCGACACAGATACGCAGTATTTT
J: TRBJ1-2; D: -; size: few; V: TRBV6-5; CDR3: CASSAVGEYGYTF; DNA: TGTGCCAGCAGCGCCGTCGGGGAGTATGGCTACACCTTC
J: TRBJ1-6; D: -; size: -; V: TRBV18; CDR3: CASSPIGGMTNNSPLHF; DNA: TGTGCCAGCTCACCAATCGGGGGGATGACGAATAATTCACCCCTCCACTTT
J: TRBJ1-1; D: -; size: -; V: TRBV3-1/TRBV3-2; CDR3: CASNQQGNTEAFF; DNA: TGTGCCAGCAACCAACAGGGAAACACTGAAGCTTTCTTT
J: TRBJ1-5; D: -; size: -; V: TRBV20-1; CDR3: CSASSWTEASNQPQHF; DNA: TGCAGTGCTAGTTCTTGGACAGAGGCGAGCAATCAGCCCCAGCATTTT